Below are 24 T cell receptor beta chains sequenced from a single sample in a study of blood T cell repertoires in COVID-19. Sequenced by immunoSEQ multiplex PCR; TCRdb stores in-frame clones only, minus some. This sample yields some 290,000 clones, of which about nine tenths are seen a single time; less than 3% belongs to the top ten. Material for sequencing was peripheral blood. The receptors stem from a woman in her 30s with COVID-19, enrolled during active disease.

V gene TRBV18 combines with J gene TRBJ1-3; a weak D match, TRBD1 (6 bases). CDR3 size: 16 residues. Trimming removed 2 bases from V and 2 bases from J, with 13 bases in between. Germline V CDR1 and CDR2: KGHSH, LQKENI. The CDR3 loop is CASSPYSGETGNTIYF. The CDR3, as DNA: TGTGCCAGCTCACCATATTCAGGGGAGACTGGAAACACCATATATTTT. The complete variable domain, with remaining parts taken from reference TRBV18 and TRBJ1-3, reads NAGVMQNPRHLVRRRGQEARLRCSPMKGHSHVYWYRQLPEEGLKFMVYLQKENIIDESGMPKERFSAEFPKEGPSILRIQQVVRGDSAAYFCASSPYSGETGNTIYFGEGSWLTVV.

J is TRBJ1-5 and V is TRBV19; the match to TRBD1 covers 11 bases. Germline CDR1 is LNHDA and CDR2 is SQIVND (reference sequence). The CDR3 covers 17 residues. V was clipped by 8 bases and J by 4 bases; unmatched bases: 13. The CDR3 region is CASSDRGPLWLNQPQHF. The CDR3 region has the DNA TGTGCCAGTTCGGACAGGGGGCCCCTATGGCTTAATCAGCCCCAGCATTTT.

The chain has TRBV3-1 (or the pseudogene TRBV3-2) and TRBJ1-4; 7 bases agree with TRBD1. V was clipped by 0 bases and J by 6 bases; unmatched bases: 1. The CDR3 has 14 residues. Germline lookup yields CDR1 LGHDT and CDR2 YNNKEL (reference sequence). CDR3 region: CASSQEGGYEKLFF. Written as DNA, the CDR3 is TGTGCCAGCAGCCAAGAAGGGGGCTATGAAAAACTGTTTTTT.

The chain links TRBV10-2 to TRBJ2-7; no definite D call. Trimming pared 2 bases from V and 3 bases from J, leaving 8 bases between. The CDR3 loop spans 13 amino acids. CDR1 and CDR2 (germline): WSHSY, SAAADI. CDR3 region: CASSEALSYEQYF. The CDR3 DNA follows: TGCGCCAGCAGTGAGGCCCTCAGCTACGAGCAGTACTTC.

CDR3 nucleotide sequence: TGTGCCAGCAGCTTACACAGTTCCTACAATGAGCAGTTCTTC. Translated: CASSLHSSYNEQFF. The V gene is TRBV11-3, the J gene TRBJ2-1; D gene unclear. Trimming took 2 bases from V and 1 from J, leaving 6 bases between them. Germline CDR1 SGHNT, CDR2 YENEEA. This CDR3 contains 14 residues.

This clone was detected a few times. The V and J genes are TRBV2 and TRBJ1-3; D gene unclear. V was cut by 7 bases and J by 4 bases, with 8 bases left in between. The germline CDR1 and CDR2 sequences are SNHLY and FYNNEI. The CDR3 length is 12 residues. CDR3 amino acids: CASNPGGNTIYF. CDR3 coding DNA: TGTGCCAGCAATCCTGGCGGAAACACCATATATTTT.

The CDR3 loop is CASSHPRGPPEINYGYTF. For the CDR3, the DNA is TGTGCCAGCAGCCACCCCAGGGGGCCACCCGAAATTAACTATGGCTACACCTTC. V is TRBV3-1 (or the pseudogene TRBV3-2) and J is TRBJ1-2; 8 bases are a match to TRBD1. Trimming removed 3 bases from V and 1 base from J; junction bases left unmatched: 13. Germline V gene sequence: CDR1 LGHDT, CDR2 YNNKEL (reference sequence). The CDR3 covers 18 residues.

The chain uses TRBV3-1 (or the pseudogene TRBV3-2) and TRBJ1-5, with TRBD1 matching over 7 bases. V shed 0 bases, J shed 4 bases, and the junction held 6 bases outside the gene matches. The CDR3 spans 16 residues. CDR1 is LGHDT, CDR2 YNNKEL, per germline (reference sequence). CDR3 sequence reads: CASSQDHRGSNQPQHF. In DNA, the CDR3 is TGTGCCAGCAGCCAAGATCACAGGGGAAGTAATCAGCCCCAGCATTTT.

This chain uses TRBV6-2 or TRBV6-3 with TRBJ2-7; TRBD2 matches 9 bases. Germline V CDR1 and CDR2: MNHEY, SVGEGT. Trimming removed 4 bases from V and 3 bases from J; junction bases left unmatched: 4. The CDR3 loop spans 14 amino acids. The CDR3 spells CASSSGREGYEQYF. The CDR3 DNA follows: TGTGCCAGCAGTTCTGGGCGGGAGGGCTACGAGCAGTACTTC.

The chain is built from TRBV6-5 and TRBJ2-7; 9 bases are shared with TRBD1. V shed 7 bases and J 5 bases; nucleotides not matched to a gene: 12. Germline V gene data show CDR1 as MNHEY and CDR2 as SVGAGI. There are 15 residues in the CDR3. The CDR3 nucleotides read TGTGCCAGCACCGACCCCGGGACAGGGCTGGACGAGCAGTACTTC. As protein: CASTDPGTGLDEQYF.

This clone showed up just once. This chain links TRBV11-2 with TRBJ1-2, with 8 nucleotides matching TRBD1. Germline CDR1 is SGHAT and CDR2 is FQNNGV. This CDR3 is 14 amino acids long. Losses at the gene ends were 1 base for V and 12 bases for J; bases not matched to a gene: 10. The CDR3 DNA reads TGTGCCAGCAGCTTAGGGGATCTGGGACAGGCGAACACCTTC. Translated: CASSLGDLGQANTF.

The chain links TRBV27 to TRBJ1-5, with 8 bases lining up with TRBD1. The V and J ends lost 6 bases and 2 bases, in that order; junction bases with no gene match: 3. Germline V gene sequence: CDR1 MNHEY, CDR2 SMNVEV (reference sequence). The CDR3 extends over 14 amino acids. The CDR3 region is CASRMTGGNQPQHF. The DNA of the CDR3 is TGTGCCAGCAGGATGACAGGGGGCAATCAGCCCCAGCATTTT.

As for this clone: No conserved phenylalanine or tryptophan is present at the end of the CDR3, so a read error is the likely explanation. The limits of the CDR3 on the DNA are not certain, so only TCRdb's listed CDR3 is given. This sequence joins TRBV28 and TRBJ2-7; the table calls TRBD2, which could not be checked here. The CDR3 extends over 13 residues, inclusive of both ends. CDR1 and CDR2 from the germline V gene are MDHEN and SYDVKM. CDR3 amino acids: CASSLGRAGDLLL.

In nucleotides, the CDR3 is TGCAGCGTATGGACAGGGGGCTTTGGGCAGTACTTC. Its protein product is CSVWTGGFGQYF. The chain has TRBV29-1 and TRBJ2-7; 11 nucleotides line up with TRBD1. CDR3 size: 12 residues. With 6 bases clipped from V and 9 bases from J, the junction kept 7 bases outside the gene matches. Germline V gives CDR1 SQVTM, CDR2 ANQGSEA.

The chain recombines TRBV28 with TRBJ1-4; tentatively, D is TRBD1 (6 bases). V was pared by 6 bases and J by 4 bases, with 9 bases between. Germline V gene sequence: CDR1 MDHEN, CDR2 SYDVKM. The CDR3 totals 13 residues. The CDR3: CASRTGFNEKLFF. The CDR3 nucleotides are TGTGCCAGCAGGACAGGCTTTAATGAAAAACTGTTTTTT.

The chain has TRBV15 and TRBJ2-7, with 7 bases aligning to TRBD2. Unmatched junction bases numbered 9, after V lost 0 bases and J lost 4 bases. The germline CDR1 and CDR2 sequences are LNHNV and YYDKDF (reference sequence). The CDR3 runs 16 residues. DNA of the CDR3: TGTGCCACCAGCAGAGATCTCGGCGGGAGTAAGTACGAGCAGTACTTC. Residues: CATSRDLGGSKYEQYF.

The chain recombines TRBV5-4 with TRBJ1-1; the D gene is possibly TRBD1 (6 bases). Germline V gene sequence: CDR1 SGHNT, CDR2 YYREEE (reference sequence). The CDR3 has 13 residues. With 5 bases removed from V and 4 bases from J, the gap between germline ends came to 12 bases. This chain's CDR3 is CASSLQGFTEAFF. CDR3 nucleotide sequence: TGTGCCAGCAGTTTACAGGGATTCACTGAAGCTTTCTTT. The complete variable domain, with remaining parts taken from reference TRBV5-4 and TRBJ1-1, reads ETGVTQSPTHLIKTRGQQVTLRCSSQSGHNTVSWYQQALGQGPQFIFQYYREEENGRGNFPPRFSGLQFPNYSSELNVNALELDDSALYLCASSLQGFTEAFFGQGTRLTVV.

The chain links TRBV19 to TRBJ2-3, with 9 bases that match TRBD2. CDR1 and CDR2 (germline): LNHDA, SQIVND (reference sequence). V shed 3 bases, J shed 4 bases, and the junction held 8 bases outside the gene matches. There are 16 residues in the CDR3. The CDR3 loop is CASSMGGGAGADTQYF. In nucleotides, the CDR3 is TGTGCCAGTAGTATGGGCGGGGGGGCTGGCGCAGATACGCAGTATTTT.

The chain couples TRBV9 to TRBJ1-5, with D perhaps matching TRBD1 (6 bases). CDR3 size: 13 residues. V lost 4 bases to trimming and J lost 7 bases, with 12 bases between them. Germline CDR1 SGDLS, CDR2 YYNGEE. The CDR3 region is CASSRDIDQPQHF. In DNA form, the CDR3 reads TGTGCCAGCAGCCGGGACATCGACCAGCCCCAGCATTTT.

CDR3 sequence reads: CASSQATSGRYEQYF. The CDR3, as DNA: TGTGCCAGCAGCCAAGCGACTAGCGGGAGGTACGAGCAGTACTTC. The V call is TRBV3-1 (or the pseudogene TRBV3-2), the J call TRBJ2-7; 13 bases match TRBD2. This CDR3 has 15 residues. Losses at the gene ends were 1 base for V and 4 bases for J; bases not matched to a gene: 1. Germline CDR1 and CDR2: LGHDT and YNNKEL (reference sequence).

This clone was counted between two and nine times. The chain couples TRBV7-6 to TRBJ1-2, with unresolved D. CDR3 length equals 13 residues. Germline lookup yields CDR1 SGHVS and CDR2 FNYEAQ. The V gene lost 5 bases and the J gene lost 7 bases, with 14 bases spanning the gap. CDR3 coding DNA: TGTGCCAGCAGCCTAGGTCCTAGGAGTGGCTACACCTTC. As protein: CASSLGPRSGYTF.

The rearrangement uses TRBV11-2 and TRBJ1-4, with D possibly TRBD1 on 5 matching bases. The germline gives CDR1 SGHAT, CDR2 FQNNGV. The CDR3 sequence is 16 residues long. With 3 bases removed from V and 3 bases from J, the gap between germline ends came to 14 bases. CDR3 DNA sequence: TGTGCCAGCAGCTTCCAGGGTACTCAGGCTAATGAAAAACTGTTTTTT. This sequence encodes CASSFQGTQANEKLFF.

The chain combines TRBV9 with TRBJ1-2, with TRBD1 identical over 8 bases. The junction had 5 bases not matched to a gene; V was cut back by 0 bases and J by 4 bases. Germline V CDR1 and CDR2: SGDLS, YYNGEE. This CDR3 is 15 amino acids long. CDR3 sequence reads: CASSVGGDRGYGYTF. CDR3 DNA: TGTGCCAGCAGCGTAGGGGGCGACAGGGGCTATGGCTACACCTTC. The whole variable domain, remainder taken from reference TRBV9 and TRBJ1-2, is DSGVTQTPKHLITATGQRVTLRCSPRSGDLSVYWYQQSLDQGLQFLIQYYNGEERAKGNILERFSAQQFPDLHSELNLSSLELGDSALYFCASSVGGDRGYGYTFGSGTRLTVV.

V usage is TRBV5-4 and J usage is TRBJ1-2; 7 nucleotides agree with TRBD1. CDR3 length: 13 residues. In germline, CDR1 is SGHNT, CDR2 YYREEE (reference sequence). V dropped 2 bases and J dropped 8; count of bases not matched to a gene: 6. The CDR3 loop is CASSLDRVGGYTF. The CDR3 DNA reads TGTGCCAGCAGCTTAGACAGGGTCGGCGGCTACACCTTC.